The 14 T cell receptor beta chains in this list originate from one sample, sequenced in a study of CD8+ T cells in alopecia areata. Reverse transcribed after extraction, RNA yielded cDNA as the sequencing template. The method was immunoSEQ multiplex PCR; TCRdb's version includes in-frame clones alone and lacks a portion of them. The sample was found to contain about 270,000 clones, and every one recurs. The sorting of pooled cutaneous lymph node cells relied on CD4, CD8alpha, NKG2D, NKG2ACE and other markers. Material for sequencing was CD4+ T cells sorted from a lymph node. These receptors were obtained from a C3H/HeJ mouse with alopecia areata. Mouse strain MHC haplotype: H2-k.

Concerning this clone: The gene names given are mouse names. The read gets to within 4 residues of the CDR3 end, and the germline J gene fills in the rest. Other nucleotide sequences from this sample produce the same CDR3. The chain combines TRBV13-1 with TRBJ2-5, with 7 bases identical to TRBD2. The germline V gene encodes CDR1 NSHNY and CDR2 SYGAGN. The CDR3 extends over 13 amino acids. The sequenced part of the CDR3 DNA is TGTGCCAGCAGTGATTGGGGGGAAGAC. This codes for CASSDWGED. The entire CDR3 is CASSDWGEDTQYF.

As regards this clone: Mouse gene names apply. The read gets to within 4 residues of the CDR3 end, and the germline J gene fills in the rest. This chain links TRBV15 with TRBJ1-2; 8 bases match TRBD1. Germline CDR1 SGHND, CDR2 FRSKSL. Trimming cost V 5 bases and J 3 bases; bases outside gene matches: 5. The CDR3 totals 14 residues. The CDR3 region is CASSRTGTDSDYTF. CDR3 DNA (partial): TGTGCCAGCAGTCGGACAGGGACGGACTCC.

Worth noting for this clone: Here the gene names and germline are mouse. The read ends 4 residues shy of where the CDR3 ends; the end is completed using the germline J gene. The rearrangement joins TRBV13-1 to TRBJ2-5; TRBD2 matches at 8 bases. This CDR3 has 14 residues. The germline V gene encodes CDR1 NSHNY and CDR2 SYGAGN. The CDR3 protein is CASSESGGTDTQYF. The part of the CDR3 DNA that was read is TGTGCCAGCAGTGAGTCTGGGGGGACGGAC.

This clone was seen a handful of times. Genes and germline come from the mouse. Read data end 3 residues before the CDR3 end; the end is taken from the germline J gene. In the same sample, other DNA sequences code for this CDR3. This rearrangement joins TRBV1 to TRBJ1-6, with 7 bases aligning to TRBD1. TRBJ1-6 is classed as an ORF, of uncertain function. This CDR3 is built from 14 residues. CDR1 and CDR2 (germline): NSQYPW, LRSPGD (reference sequence). The V segment lost 3 bases and the J segment 5 bases; nucleotides outside the gene matches: 1. The CDR3 sequence: CTCSADRNNSPLYF. Incomplete CDR3 DNA: TGCACCTGCAGTGCGGACAGGAATAATTCGCCC.

This clone was detected only a few times. Gene names refer to mouse genes. Read coverage stops 4 residues before the CDR3 terminus; the germline J gene supplies the remainder. This chain connects TRBV29 to TRBJ2-3, with no clear D. CDR1 is MSHET and CDR2 is SYDVDS in the germline V gene. The CDR3 totals 14 residues. Trimming took off 0 bases at V and 0 bases at J, with 4 bases between the two ends. The covered CDR3 bases are TGTGCTAGCAGTTTATCTTCTAGTGCAGAA. Protein sequence: CASSLSSSAE. The entire CDR3 sequence reads CASSLSSSAETLYF.

Of note for this clone: Gene names are mouse gene names. Coverage ceases 4 residues before the CDR3 finishes, and the germline J gene fills in the end. The chain combines TRBV13-3 with TRBJ1-2; 7 bases fit TRBD1. Looked up from germline, CDR1 is NNHDY and CDR2 is SYVADS. The CDR3 is 14 residues long. Unmatched junction bases numbered 7, after V lost 4 bases and J lost 4 bases. The sequenced part of the CDR3 DNA is TGTGCCAGCAGTTTCATAGGGGGCGGCTCC. Protein product: CASSFIGGGS. The entire CDR3 reads CASSFIGGGSDYTF.

This clone has more than one count but fewer than ten. Any gene name here is a mouse gene name. The CDR3 end is not reached by the read, which stops 4 residues before it; the germline J gene fills it in. Other nucleotide sequences from this sample produce the same CDR3. The rearrangement joins TRBV13-1 to TRBJ2-4; D gene ambiguous. CDR1 NSHNY and CDR2 SYGAGN come from the germline V gene. The CDR3 runs 13 residues. The CDR3 bases that were read are TGTGCCAGCAGTGATGCAACAGAAAAC. Residues: CASSDATEN. In full, the CDR3 is CASSDATENTLYF.

This clone was recorded many times. Germline and genes here are mouse. The read gets to within 4 residues of the CDR3 end, and the germline J gene fills in the rest. J is TRBJ2-2 and V is TRBV13-1; 7 nucleotides line up with TRBD1. With 4 bases clipped from V and 3 bases from J, the junction kept 3 bases outside the gene matches. There are 14 residues in the CDR3. CDR1 is NSHNY and CDR2 is SYGAGN in the germline V gene. The CDR3 here is CASSPGTDTGQLYF. The sequenced CDR3 bases are TGTGCCAGCAGTCCTGGGACAGACACCGGG.

About this clone itself: Gene names and germline match the mouse. Read data end 4 residues before the CDR3 end; the end is taken from the germline J gene. The chain is built from TRBV12-1 and TRBJ2-3; 10 nucleotides line up with TRBD1. Trimming at V came to 3 bases and at J to 3 bases, leaving 5 bases not matched to a gene. The CDR3 is made up of 15 amino acids. Germline V CDR1 and CDR2: SGHSN, HYEKVE. The CDR3 is CASSLTGGPAETLYF. The sequenced CDR3 bases are TGTGCCAGCTCTTTGACAGGGGGCCCGGCAGAA.

The sample holds a few counts of this clone. The genes are named according to mouse. The read comes to an end 4 residues before the CDR3 does, leaving the germline J gene to fill in the end. V and J are TRBV1 and TRBJ1-2; 7 nucleotides agree with TRBD1. The CDR3 runs 16 residues. Germline V gives CDR1 NSQYPW, CDR2 LRSPGD (reference sequence). J lost 0 bases, V lost 1 base, and 5 bases had no gene match. The part of the CDR3 DNA that was read is TGCACCTGCAGTGCAGCCGGGACAGATGCAAACTCC. The encoded protein is CTCSAAGTDANS. The whole CDR3 protein reads CTCSAAGTDANSDYTF.

With respect to this clone: The germline and genes are mouse ones. The CDR3 goes on 4 residues after the read ends, and that part is filled in from the germline J gene. The V and J genes are TRBV13-1 and TRBJ1-1; D unresolved. The V end lost 0 bases, the J end lost 4 bases, and 7 bases lay between the germline ends. CDR3 length equals 13 residues. Germline loops: CDR1 NSHNY, CDR2 SYGAGN. The part of the CDR3 DNA that was read is TGTGCCAGCAGTGATGTACAAACCACA. Protein: CASSDVQTT. The full CDR3 is CASSDVQTTEVFF.

Notes on this clone: All gene names here are mouse names. The CDR3 goes on 4 residues after the read ends, and that part is filled in from the germline J gene. The chain links TRBV1 to TRBJ1-2, with D possibly TRBD1 on 6 matching bases. Per the germline V gene, CDR1 is NSQYPW and CDR2 is LRSPGD (reference sequence). Trimming left V 1 base short and J 0 bases short, with 9 bases between. This CDR3 is 15 amino acids long. CDR3 sequence: CTCSAVGTSNSDYTF. The covered CDR3 bases are TGCACCTGCAGTGCAGTGGGGACATCAAACTCC.

This clone showed up just a few times. The gene names here belong to mouse. Coverage ceases 4 residues before the CDR3 finishes, and the germline J gene fills in the end. V gene TRBV1 combines with J gene TRBJ2-5; TRBD1 matches at 7 bases. This CDR3 contains 12 residues. Germline values: CDR1 NSQYPW, CDR2 LRSPGD (reference sequence). CDR3 protein: CTCRGTADTQYF. The part of the CDR3 DNA that was read is TGCACCTGCAGAGGGACAGCAGAC.

Remarks on this clone: Genes and germline come from the mouse. The read gets to within 4 residues of the CDR3 end, and the germline J gene fills in the rest. J is TRBJ2-7 and V is TRBV13-3, with 7 bases aligning to TRBD1. V lost 0 bases, J lost 3 bases, and 3 bases stayed unmatched. The V gene's germline CDR1 is NNHDY and CDR2 SYVADS. The CDR3 length is 14 residues. The CDR3 DNA, read in part, is TGTGCCAGCAGTGATGCAGGGACAGTCTAT. Its protein is CASSDAGTVY. The whole CDR3 protein is CASSDAGTVYEQYF.